The sample holds one count of the clone carrying this TCR beta chain. The sample is drawn from a study of blood T cell repertoires in COVID-19. In the study overall: Researchers got acute and convalescent COVID-19 samples from the United States, Italy and Spain. In each case, the material was cDNA or gDNA derived from T cells, B-cell-depleted T cells, or PBMCs.

Residents of about 25 US areas, aged about 18 to 100 years, made up the participants. Recovery meant two consecutive negative NP/OP PCR tests, professional clearance, or resolved symptoms. Germline CDR1 LGHNA, CDR2 YSLEER. The germline V and J ends were trimmed by 1 base and 7 bases, with 14 bases remaining between them. The CDR3 is 15 residues long. Sequencing used immunoSEQ multiplex PCR; TCRdb keeps in-frame clones, though not all of them. Of fewer than 450,000 clones listed, 87% are singletons. This TCR came from a woman aged 25 to 39 who had recovered from COVID-19. The sequenced sample was PBMCs or T cells enriched from blood (not recorded which). This chain connects TRBV4-3 to TRBJ2-4; D is perhaps TRBD1 (6 bases). For the CDR3, the DNA is TGCGCCAGCAGCCAAGCGGACAGTTACGGGAACATTCAGTACTTC. This sequence encodes CASSQADSYGNIQYF.